This TCR beta chain was found in a study of a mutant IDH1 vaccine in newly diagnosed glioma. Study details: Those enrolled had earlier been treated with radiotherapy, temozolomide, or both, mostly both. It was at week 35 that visit V12 occurred, and at week 47 that visit V13 did.

Time point noted: week 47, end of study. In every dose of vaccine, 300 ug of mutant IDH1 20-mer peptide was given alongside topical imiquimod. New IDH1-mutant, ATRX-lost WHO grade 3 or 4 astrocytomas occurred in donors. Findings and limits, study-wide: Of the patients, 80% to 95% had vaccine-induced immune responses.

This CDR3 comprises 13 residues. CDR1 is WNHNN, CDR2 SYGVQD, per germline (reference sequence). V lost 6 bases and J lost 4, with 10 bases in between. Clones were sequenced by immunoSEQ multiplex PCR, and TCRdb holds only the in-frame ones, with some missing. The sample has about 94,000 clones; roughly nine tenths are singletons. This clone has more than one count but fewer than ten. Its antigen remains unidentified. Material: PBMCs, obtained from a glioma patient whose treatment included an IDH1 peptide vaccine. V usage is TRBV10-1 and J usage is TRBJ2-1, with a tentative D call TRBD1 (6 bases). The TCR was taken from a woman aged 50 to 65 with glioma. The chain's CDR3 is CASSNRAYNEQFF. CDR3 coding DNA: TGCGCCAGCAGCAACAGGGCGTACAATGAGCAGTTCTTC.